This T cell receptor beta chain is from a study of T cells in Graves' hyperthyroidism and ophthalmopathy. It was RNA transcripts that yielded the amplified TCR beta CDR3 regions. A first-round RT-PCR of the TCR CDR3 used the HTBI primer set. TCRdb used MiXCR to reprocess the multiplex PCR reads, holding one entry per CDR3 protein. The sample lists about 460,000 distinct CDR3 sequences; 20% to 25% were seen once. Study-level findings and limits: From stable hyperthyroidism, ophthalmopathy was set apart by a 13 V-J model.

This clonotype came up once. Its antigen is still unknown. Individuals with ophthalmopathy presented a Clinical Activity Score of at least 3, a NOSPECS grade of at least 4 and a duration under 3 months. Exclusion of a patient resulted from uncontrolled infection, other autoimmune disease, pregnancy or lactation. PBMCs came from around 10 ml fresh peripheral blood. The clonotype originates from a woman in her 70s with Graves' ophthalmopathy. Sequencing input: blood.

CDR3: CSAAPASGSHEQYF. CDR3 DNA sequence: TGCAGTGCAGCCCCGGCTAGCGGGAGCCACGAGCAGTACTTC. The chain uses TRBV20-1 and TRBJ2-7, with 10 bases that match TRBD2. Trimming removed 6 bases from V and 5 bases from J; junction bases left unmatched: 10. Germline-derived CDR1 and CDR2 are DFQATT and SNEGSKA (reference sequence). CDR3 length: 14 amino acids.